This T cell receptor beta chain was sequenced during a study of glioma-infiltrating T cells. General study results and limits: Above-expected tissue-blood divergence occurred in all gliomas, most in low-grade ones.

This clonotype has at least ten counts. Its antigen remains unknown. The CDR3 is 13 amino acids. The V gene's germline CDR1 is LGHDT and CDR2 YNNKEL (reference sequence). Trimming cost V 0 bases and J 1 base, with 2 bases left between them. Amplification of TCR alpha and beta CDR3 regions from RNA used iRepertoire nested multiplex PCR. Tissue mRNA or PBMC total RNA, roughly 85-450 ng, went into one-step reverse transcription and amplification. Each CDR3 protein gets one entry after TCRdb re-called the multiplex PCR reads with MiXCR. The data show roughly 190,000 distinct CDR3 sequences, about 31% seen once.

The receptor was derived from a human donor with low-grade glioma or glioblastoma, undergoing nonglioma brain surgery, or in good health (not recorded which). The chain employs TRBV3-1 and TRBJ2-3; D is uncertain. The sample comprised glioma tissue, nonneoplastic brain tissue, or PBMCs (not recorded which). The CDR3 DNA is TGTGCCAGCAGCCAAGAAGGCACAGATACGCAGTATTTT. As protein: CASSQEGTDTQYF.